Listed below are T cell receptor beta chains from one sample, sequenced in a study of shared clonotypes between healthy human individuals. Sequencing used immunoSEQ multiplex PCR; TCRdb keeps in-frame clones, though not all of them. Of roughly 1,500,000 clones in the sample, approximately 98% are singletons; the top ten hold approximately 0.44%. The sample taken for sequencing was naive CD4+ T cells sorted from blood. These receptors were collected from a man in his thirties or forties in good health. Both conserved end residues are part of each CDR3. The order of the fields is clone size, D gene, CDR3 length, J gene, V gene, CDR3 DNA, CDR3 protein. A D gene is named only where the DNA matches it firmly. Not all rows give a size; the values are once, few, many and, for expanded clones, a class.

NA TRBD1 14 TRBJ2-1 TRBV7-9 TGTGCCAGCAGCTTAAAAGGGGGCGGGAATGAGCAGTTCTTC CASSLKGGGNEQFF
NA NA 14 TRBJ1-2 TRBV28 TGTGCCAGCAGCCTAGAGGGCCGTCACTATGGCTACACCTTC CASSLEGRHYGYTF
once NA 15 TRBJ2-1 TRBV28 TGTGCCAGCAGTTTATTGGGGAGCTCCTACAATGAGCAGTTCTTC CASSLLGSSYNEQFF
NA TRBD1 14 TRBJ2-7 TRBV2 TGTGCCAGCAGTGAAATGGGACAGGGCTACGAGCAGTACTTC CASSEMGQGYEQYF
NA NA 16 TRBJ1-1 TRBV9 TGTGCCAGCAGCCCCCACTCAGCCTTGGACACCCCTGAAGCTTTCTTT CASSPHSALDTPEAFF
NA NA 15 TRBJ2-6 TRBV19 TGTGCCAGTAGTACTAGTGCCTCTGGGGCCAACGTCCTGACTTTC CASSTSASGANVLTF
NA NA 16 TRBJ2-3 TRBV7-3 TGTGCCAGCAGCCGTATGGGACCACGGACCACAGATACGCAGTATTTT CASSRMGPRTTDTQYF
NA TRBD1 14 TRBJ2-7 TRBV9 TGTGCCAGCAGCCTCCGGACAGGGGCCTACGAGCAGTACTTC CASSLRTGAYEQYF
NA NA 13 TRBJ2-7 TRBV7-2 TGTGCCAGCAGCCCCGAAATGTGGGTCGAGCAGTACTTC CASSPEMWVEQYF
NA NA 12 TRBJ1-4 TRBV6-6 TGTGCCAGCAGTCAGGGAGGCGAAAAACTGTTTTTT CASSQGGEKLFF
NA TRBD1 15 TRBJ2-3 TRBV18 TGTGCCAGCTCACCAAGGGGGCGCAGCACAGATACGCAGTATTTT CASSPRGRSTDTQYF
NA TRBD2 11 TRBJ2-1 TRBV20-1 TGCAGTGCTCGACTAGCAAGTGAGCAGTTCTTC CSARLASEQFF
NA TRBD1 14 TRBJ2-7 TRBV28 TGTGCCAGCAGTCTAGACAGGGTCATCTACGAGCAGTACTTC CASSLDRVIYEQYF
NA NA 15 TRBJ1-5 TRBV11-3 TGTGCCAGCGGCCCCCTCCAGGTCGGTAATCAGCCCCAGCATTTT CASGPLQVGNQPQHF
NA NA 15 TRBJ2-3 TRBV6-5 TGTGCCAGCAGTAACCCTGCAGGGGTGCAAGGTACGCAGTATTTT CASSNPAGVQGTQYF
once NA 14 TRBJ2-5 TRBV28 TGTGCCAGCAATTCGGTTCCGAACGTGGAGACCCAGTACTTC CASNSVPNVETQYF
NA NA 14 TRBJ1-4 TRBV4-1 TGCGCCAGCAGCCAAGTTGCAGGGGTTGAAAAACTGTTTTTT CASSQVAGVEKLFF
NA TRBD1 16 TRBJ1-5 TRBV2 TGTGCCAGCAGTGATGGACAGGGCCTGATCAATCAGCCCCAGCATTTT CASSDGQGLINQPQHF
NA NA 13 TRBJ2-7 TRBV18 TGTGCCAGCTCAACGCAGAAGCCTTACGAGCAGTACTTC CASSTQKPYEQYF
NA NA 12 TRBJ2-1 TRBV27 TGTGCCAGCAGTTTGCAGGGAAGTGAGCAGTTCTTC CASSLQGSEQFF
NA NA 15 TRBJ1-4 TRBV5-6 TGTGCCAGCAGCTTGGAGGCAGGGCGCGCTGAAAAACTGTTTTTT CASSLEAGRAEKLFF
NA NA 11 TRBJ1-2 TRBV28 TGTGCCAGCAGGTCTAACTATGGCTACACCTTC CASRSNYGYTF
once TRBD2 18 TRBJ2-3 TRBV10-3 TGTGCCATCAGTGAGTCCAGACTAGCGGGAGTGGGTACAGATACGCAGTATTTT CAISESRLAGVGTDTQYF
NA NA 13 TRBJ2-5 TRBV18 TGTGCCAGCTCACCAGCGAGAGTGGAGACCCAGTACTTC CASSPARVETQYF
NA TRBD1 16 TRBJ1-1 TRBV27 TGTGCCAGCAGTAAGACAGGGGCGGGTCGTGCCACTGAAGCTTTCTTT CASSKTGAGRATEAFF
NA NA 14 TRBJ1-5 TRBV7-2 TGTGCCAGCAGCTTAAGGGACAGCAATCAGCCCCAGCATTTT CASSLRDSNQPQHF
NA NA 15 TRBJ1-1 TRBV11-3 TGTGCCAGCAGCTTCTCCGGGCCCCAAAGGCCTGAAGCTTTCTTT CASSFSGPQRPEAFF
few NA 13 TRBJ2-2 TRBV5-1 TGCGCCAGCAGCTTGGCTCTCCTCCCGGGGCTGTTTTTT CASSLALLPGLFF
NA TRBD1 17 TRBJ2-3 TRBV7-3 TGTGCCAGCAGTGTAAGACAGGGGGGTTTTTGGACAGATACGCAGTATTTT CASSVRQGGFWTDTQYF
NA TRBD2 17 TRBJ2-7 TRBV19 TGTGCCAGTAGTATTCACCAGGGACTAGCGGGGTCCTACGAGCAGTACTTC CASSIHQGLAGSYEQYF
NA NA 14 TRBJ1-1 TRBV29-1 TGCAGCGTTGAAGGTAAGGCCCTGAACACTGAAGCTTTCTTT CSVEGKALNTEAFF
NA NA 17 TRBJ1-5 TRBV28 TGTGCCAGCAGTTCCCGACAGCAACTTTATAGCAATCAGCCCCAGCATTTT CASSSRQQLYSNQPQHF
NA NA 14 TRBJ2-7 TRBV7-9 TGTGCCAGCAGCTTAGGGGGCAGTACCTACGAGCAGTACTTC CASSLGGSTYEQYF
NA NA 16 TRBJ2-2 TRBV10-3 TGTGCCATCAGTGAGTCGACAGGATCGAACACCGGGGAGCTGTTTTTT CAISESTGSNTGELFF
NA TRBD2 19 TRBJ2-1 TRBV9 TGTGCCAGCAGCGCTGGTATAGCGGGAGGGAGTAGCTCCTACAATGAGCAGTTCTTC CASSAGIAGGSSSYNEQFF
NA NA 13 TRBJ1-2 TRBV29-1 TGCAGCGTGACAATTCAGGCTAACTATGGCTACACCTTC CSVTIQANYGYTF
NA TRBD1 16 TRBJ2-3 TRBV7-8 TGTGCCAGCAGCTTACTCGGGCAGGGGGCGTCAGATACGCAGTATTTT CASSLLGQGASDTQYF
NA TRBD2 14 TRBJ2-3 TRBV10-3 TGTGCCATACGGACTAGCGGAATCACAGATACGCAGTATTTT CAIRTSGITDTQYF
NA NA 18 TRBJ1-1 TRBV19 TGTGCCAGTACCAGGTTGAAGGGGCACCCCCGCCTGAACACTGAAGCTTTCTTT CASTRLKGHPRLNTEAFF
NA NA 14 TRBJ1-2 TRBV5-6 TGTGCCAGCAGCTATTCTGACAGAGTCCAAGGCTACACCTTC CASSYSDRVQGYTF
NA NA 17 TRBJ1-1 TRBV27 TGTGCCAGCAGGAGGTTTACCCCAGGGTATGATGGCACTGAAGCTTTCTTT CASRRFTPGYDGTEAFF
NA NA 14 TRBJ1-5 TRBV27 TGTGCCAGCAGCCCCCTAAATAGCAATCAGCCCCAGCATTTT CASSPLNSNQPQHF
once NA 13 TRBJ2-1 TRBV28 TGTGCCAGCAGCCGGGACAACTACAATGAGCAGTTCTTC CASSRDNYNEQFF
NA NA 16 TRBJ1-4 TRBV7-6 TGTGCCAGCAGCTTAATGAGGGCAGGAAGAGTACAAAAACTGTTTTTT CASSLMRAGRVQKLFF
NA TRBD1 14 TRBJ2-2 TRBV7-9 TGTGCCAGCAGCTTTAGACAGGGGTTCGGGGAGCTGTTTTTT CASSFRQGFGELFF
NA NA 11 TRBJ2-6 TRBV30 TGTGCCTGGGGACATTCTTACGTCCTGACTTTC CAWGHSYVLTF
NA TRBD1 15 TRBJ2-5 TRBV10-3 TGTGCCATCAAGGGCGCACAGGGGATTGAAGAGACCCAGTACTTC CAIKGAQGIEETQYF
NA NA 14 TRBJ2-5 TRBV7-9 TGTGCCAGCAGCTTCCTCAGGGTCCAAGAGACCCAGTACTTC CASSFLRVQETQYF
NA NA 13 TRBJ1-2 TRBV5-4 TGTGCCAGCAGACAGAATACTAACTATGGCTACACCTTC CASRQNTNYGYTF
NA NA 15 TRBJ1-4 TRBV7-9 TGTGCCAGCAGCTTACAGACAGCGGTTAATGAAAAACTGTTTTTT CASSLQTAVNEKLFF
once TRBD2 16 TRBJ2-3 TRBV9 TGTGCCAGCAGCGTAGCTACTAGCGGGAGGGACCATACGCAGTATTTT CASSVATSGRDHTQYF
NA NA 16 TRBJ2-7 TRBV28 TGTGCCAGCAGTAGCCACCGGACCGCTGGGGGCTACGAGCAGTACTTC CASSSHRTAGGYEQYF
NA TRBD2 13 TRBJ2-5 TRBV28 TGTGCCAGCGCGGGTGGGGGGGTCGAGACCCAGTACTTC CASAGGGVETQYF